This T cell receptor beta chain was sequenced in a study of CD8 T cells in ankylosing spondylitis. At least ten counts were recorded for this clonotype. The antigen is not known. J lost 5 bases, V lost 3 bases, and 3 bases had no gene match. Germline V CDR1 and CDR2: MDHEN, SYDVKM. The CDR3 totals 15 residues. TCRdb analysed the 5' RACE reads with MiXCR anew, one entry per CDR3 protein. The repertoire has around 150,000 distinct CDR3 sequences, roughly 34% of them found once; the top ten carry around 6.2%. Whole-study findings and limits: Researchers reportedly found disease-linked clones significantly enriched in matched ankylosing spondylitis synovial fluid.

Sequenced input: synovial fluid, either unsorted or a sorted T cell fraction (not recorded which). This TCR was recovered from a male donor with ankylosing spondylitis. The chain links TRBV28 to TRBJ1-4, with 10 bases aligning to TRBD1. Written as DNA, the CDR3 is TGTGCCAGCAGTTTCCAGGGACAGGGGAATGAAAAACTGTTTTTT. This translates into CASSFQGQGNEKLFF.